A selection of T cell receptor beta chains follows, all from one sample in a study of identical twins. TCRdb independently ran MiXCR on the 5' RACE reads; one entry per CDR3 protein. The sample has 400,000 to 500,000 distinct CDR3 sequences; 14% are singletons. These records were also assigned to another study, of yellow fever vaccine responses in identical twins.

Sequencing was done on a sample of CD4+ T cells sorted from blood. The receptors derive from a woman under 30 in good health. Each CDR3 is given with its conserved first and last residue. A D gene is named only where the DNA matches it firmly. Some rows mark clone size as missing; the rest say once, few, many or name a class of expanded clone.

d_call	v_call	clone_size	j_call	cdr3_nt	cdr3_aa
-	TRBV20-1	many	TRBJ2-1	TGCAGTGCTAGGGACTACCCCGAGCAGTTCTTC	CSARDYPEQFF
-	TRBV28	few	TRBJ1-1	TGTGCCAGCAGTCCCCTGCGGGGTGAAGCTTTCTTT	CASSPLRGEAFF
-	TRBV18	-	TRBJ2-7	TGTGCCAGCTCAGCCTACTACGAGCAGTACTTC	CASSAYYEQYF
TRBD2	TRBV7-2	-	TRBJ2-5	TGTGCCAGCAGACGGACTAGCGGGAGGGCCACAGAGACCCAGTACTTC	CASRRTSGRATETQYF
-	TRBV20-1	many	TRBJ1-4	TGCAGTGCTAGTCCCAGAAGGGGGAGAGCTAATGAAAAACTGTTTTTT	CSASPRRGRANEKLFF
-	TRBV3-1	few	TRBJ1-2	TGTGCCAGCAGGGAGCGGGGAGGGGGTCATGGCTACACCTTC	CASRERGGGHGYTF
-	TRBV4-2	many	TRBJ2-7	TGTGCCAGCAGCCAAGGGTCTGGACTACCCTACGAGCAGTACTTC	CASSQGSGLPYEQYF
-	TRBV30	-	TRBJ2-3	TGTGCCTGGCTCCGCGCCCTCACAGATACGCAGTATTTT	CAWLRALTDTQYF
TRBD2	TRBV5-1	-	TRBJ2-5	TGCGCCAGCAGCACGGGACTAGGAGTGACAGAGACCCAGTACTTC	CASSTGLGVTETQYF
TRBD1	TRBV7-2	few	TRBJ2-7	TGTGCCAGCAGCTTTCAGGGGGAATCCTTCTACGAGCAGTACTTC	CASSFQGESFYEQYF
TRBD2	TRBV5-1	-	TRBJ2-5	TGCGCCAGCAGCTCCCTAGCCCTGGGACTAGACCAAGAGACCCAGTACTTC	CASSSLALGLDQETQYF
-	TRBV7-6	few	TRBJ2-7	TGTGCCAGCAGCACAGATTGGGGCGAGCAGTACTTC	CASSTDWGEQYF
-	TRBV7-2	-	TRBJ2-3	TGTGCCAGCAGCTTAACTCTGGTAGATACGCAGTATTTT	CASSLTLVDTQYF
-	TRBV7-9	-	TRBJ1-3	TGTGCCAGCAGTCTCAGGCAGGGTGCTGGAAACACCATATATTTT	CASSLRQGAGNTIYF
-	TRBV5-1	many	TRBJ1-1	TGCGCCAGCAGCTGGGCAGGGAACACTGAAGCTTTCTTT	CASSWAGNTEAFF
-	TRBV7-2	many	TRBJ2-5	TGTGCCAGCAGCTTAGGTTTAGGTCATGGAGAGACCCAGTACTTC	CASSLGLGHGETQYF
TRBD1	TRBV6-1	few	TRBJ1-3	TGTGCCAGCAGTCCTAGGACAGGGCACTCTGGAAACACCATATATTTT	CASSPRTGHSGNTIYF
TRBD1	TRBV18	-	TRBJ2-2	TGTGCCAGCTCACCTAATATCGGACAGGGGAACACCGGGGAGCTGTTTTTT	CASSPNIGQGNTGELFF
TRBD2	TRBV3-1	many	TRBJ2-7	TGTGCCAGCAGCCAAGCGGGAGGCTCCTACGAGCAGTACTTC	CASSQAGGSYEQYF
-	TRBV20-1	-	TRBJ2-1	TGCAGTGCTCACCCCCGGCGGGGCTCCTACAATGAGCAGTTCTTC	CSAHPRRGSYNEQFF
-	TRBV7-2	few	TRBJ2-7	TGTGCCAGCAGCCTACGAGGGTCTTCCGAGCAGTACTTC	CASSLRGSSEQYF
-	TRBV7-9	-	TRBJ2-1	TGTGCCAGCAGCGATGGGACCCTGAGCTCCTACAATGAGCAGTTCTTC	CASSDGTLSSYNEQFF
TRBD2	TRBV12-3/TRBV12-4	-	TRBJ2-1	TGTGCCAGCAGTTTTATTAGCGGGGGGGTAGTCAATGAGCAGTTCTTC	CASSFISGGVVNEQFF
TRBD2	TRBV25-1	-	TRBJ2-2	TGTGCCAGCAGTGAGGCCGGGGGGAAGTTCGCCGGGGAGCTGTTTTTT	CASSEAGGKFAGELFF
-	TRBV6-1	few	TRBJ2-1	TGTGCCAGCAGTAGCCTCGCTCGCTCCTACAATGAGCAGTTCTTC	CASSSLARSYNEQFF
TRBD1	TRBV12-3/TRBV12-4	many	TRBJ2-5	TGTGCCAGCAGTTTTGGACAGGGGGAGACCCAGTACTTC	CASSFGQGETQYF
TRBD1	TRBV4-2	many	TRBJ1-2	TGTGCCAGCAGCCAAGAGACAGGGAACTATGGCTACACCTTC	CASSQETGNYGYTF
-	TRBV28	few	TRBJ2-3	TGTGCCAGCGGAGAACTCCCAGTTACGCAGTATTTT	CASGELPVTQYF
-	TRBV12-3/TRBV12-4	-	TRBJ2-7	TGTGCCAGCAGTTTAGTTTGGGGATCCGAGCAGTACTTC	CASSLVWGSEQYF
TRBD2	TRBV28	-	TRBJ2-1	TGTGCCAGCACTCCACCCGGGACTAGCGGAGCAAAGGGGTTCTTC	CASTPPGTSGAKGFF
-	TRBV6-5	-	TRBJ2-7	TGTGCCAGCAGTTACAGGGAACTTTTGGAAGACGAGCAGTACTTC	CASSYRELLEDEQYF
-	TRBV20-1	-	TRBJ1-6	TGCAGTGCTAGAGATCTGTCGAATTCACCCCTCCACTTT	CSARDLSNSPLHF
TRBD2	TRBV7-8	few	TRBJ2-1	TGTGCCAGCAGCTTAGCGCGAGGGGCGGGAGGGCTGAACAATGAGCAGTTCTTC	CASSLARGAGGLNNEQFF
-	TRBV7-2	many	TRBJ2-7	TGTGCCAGCAGCCCCAATTCCTACGAGCAGTACTTC	CASSPNSYEQYF
-	TRBV6-2/TRBV6-3	-	TRBJ2-3	TGTGCCAGCACATCCGCGGATACGCAGTATTTT	CASTSADTQYF
-	TRBV7-9	-	TRBJ1-1	TGTGCCAGCAGGGCCCCGGGACGGGAGAACACTGAAGCTTTCTTT	CASRAPGRENTEAFF
TRBD1	TRBV6-2/TRBV6-3	-	TRBJ2-2	TGTGCCAGCAACACCGGGACAGGGGTGGACACCGGGGAGCTGTTTTTT	CASNTGTGVDTGELFF
-	TRBV5-1	-	TRBJ2-1	TGCGCCAGCAGCTTGGAGGTGGGGAGAATTTACAATGAGCAGTTCTTC	CASSLEVGRIYNEQFF
TRBD2	TRBV10-3	few	TRBJ2-7	TGTGCCATCTCGGGACTAGCGGGAGAAGGGGAGCAGTACTTC	CAISGLAGEGEQYF
-	TRBV30	few	TRBJ1-2	TGTGCCTGGAGTGTACTGTCCACAACAGGTGCCCGGGGTGGCTACACCTTC	CAWSVLSTTGARGGYTF
TRBD2	TRBV6-1	-	TRBJ2-1	TGTGCCTCCTTTACTAGCGGGGGATACAATGAGCAGTTCTTC	CASFTSGGYNEQFF
TRBD1	TRBV20-1	-	TRBJ1-1	TGCAGTGCTAAGAAGGGACAGGGGATGAACACTGAAGCTTTCTTT	CSAKKGQGMNTEAFF
-	TRBV5-1	few	TRBJ1-1	TGCGCCAGCAGCTTGGGAAGCACTGAAGCTTTCTTT	CASSLGSTEAFF
-	TRBV12-5	-	TRBJ2-7	TGTGCTAGTGGTTTGTGGGCAGCCTACGAGCAGTACTTC	CASGLWAAYEQYF
-	TRBV11-2	-	TRBJ2-5	TGTGCCAGCAGCCCCCGGCAGGTTCTTCAAGAGACCCAGTACTTC	CASSPRQVLQETQYF
-	TRBV4-2	-	TRBJ1-4	TGTGCCAGCAGCCAAGATGGAGGGTCCGCAACTAATGAAAAACTGTTTTTT	CASSQDGGSATNEKLFF